The rows below give T cell receptor beta chains drawn from one sample of a study of regulatory T cells in long-lasting Graves disease. MiXCR, run by TCRdb on the multiplex PCR reads, gives a single entry per CDR3 protein. The sample includes a few hundred thousand distinct CDR3 sequences, just over 20% of them seen just once. The sample was peripheral blood mononuclear cells (PBMCs), taken at new diagnosis, from a patient treated with antithyroid drugs. The receptor set was obtained from a female donor with Graves disease. Both conserved end residues are part of each CDR3. Each record gives: D gene, V gene, clone size, J gene, CDR3 protein, CDR3 DNA. A D gene is named only where the DNA matches it firmly. Not all rows give a size; the values are once, few, many and, for expanded clones, a class.

>TRBD1|TRBV20-1|many|TRBJ2-3
CSVSGQGAGARTDTQYF
TGCAGTGTCTCTGGACAGGGGGCAGGGGCCCGGACAGATACGCAGTATTTT
>TRBD2|TRBV7-2|many|TRBJ2-1
CASSLVASGDYNEQFF
TGTGCCAGCAGCTTAGTGGCTAGCGGAGATTACAATGAGCAGTTCTTC
>TRBD2|TRBV18|few|TRBJ2-1
CASSPPGLAGGLGEQFF
TGTGCCAGCTCACCCCCGGGACTAGCGGGAGGGCTGGGTGAGCAGTTCTTC
>TRBD2|TRBV6-2/TRBV6-3|many|TRBJ2-7
CASRKPGLANRFGDEQYF
TGTGCCAGCAGAAAACCGGGACTAGCAAACCGGTTCGGCGACGAGCAGTACTTC
>NA|TRBV6-2/TRBV6-3|NA|TRBJ2-2
CATKPQGLPNTGELFF
TGTGCCACCAAACCGCAGGGGCTACCGAACACCGGGGAGCTGTTTTTT
>TRBD2|TRBV11-1|NA|TRBJ2-3
CASSFSVGTRADTQYF
TGTGCCAGCAGCTTTTCGGTCGGGACTAGGGCGGATACGCAGTATTTT
>NA|TRBV11-2|many|TRBJ2-1
CASSLSFVYNEQFF
TGTGCCAGCAGCTTGTCCTTTGTCTACAATGAGCAGTTCTTC
>TRBD2|TRBV5-1|many|TRBJ2-2
CASSSSSGSRTGELFF
TGCGCCAGCAGCTCGTCTAGCGGGAGTCGAACCGGGGAGCTGTTTTTT
>NA|TRBV5-6|NA|TRBJ2-5
CASSLAGGGGETQYF
TGTGCCAGCAGCTTGGCTGGGGGAGGAGGAGAGACCCAGTACTTC
>TRBD2|TRBV7-9|many|TRBJ2-2
CASSLSGSNTGELFF
TGTGCCAGCAGCCTAAGCGGGAGTAACACCGGGGAGCTGTTTTTT
>NA|TRBV6-1|many|TRBJ2-7
CASTVHPGGNEQYF
TGTGCCAGCACCGTTCATCCTGGGGGCAACGAGCAGTACTTC
>TRBD2|TRBV12-3/TRBV12-4|NA|TRBJ2-3
CASSYAGVASTDTQYF
TGTGCCAGCAGTTACGCGGGAGTGGCTAGTACAGATACGCAGTATTTT
>NA|TRBV4-1|medium-sized|TRBJ2-7
CASSQGIGSYEQYF
TGCGCCAGCAGCCAAGGGATAGGGTCCTACGAGCAGTACTTC
>NA|TRBV6-2/TRBV6-3|many|TRBJ1-3
CASRQLSGNTIYF
TGTGCCAGCCGACAGCTCTCTGGAAACACCATATATTTT
>TRBD2|TRBV2|many|TRBJ2-1
CASGKGLADNEQFF
TGTGCCAGCGGCAAGGGACTAGCGGACAATGAGCAGTTCTTC
>TRBD1|TRBV19|NA|TRBJ2-5
CASSMGQRETQYF
TGTGCCAGTAGTATGGGACAGAGGGAGACCCAGTACTTC
>NA|TRBV6-2/TRBV6-3|few|TRBJ1-1
CASSYPRTEAFF
TGTGCCAGCAGTTACCCCCGAACTGAAGCTTTCTTT
>NA|TRBV30|NA|TRBJ1-1
CAWSTPTGMNTEAFF
TGTGCCTGGAGTACCCCGACAGGCATGAACACTGAAGCTTTCTTT
>NA|TRBV15|NA|TRBJ1-2
CATSTGLPNYGYTF
TGTGCCACCAGCACGGGACTGCCCAACTATGGCTACACCTTC
>TRBD1|TRBV5-1|many|TRBJ2-7
CASSLMGQPRDEQYF
TGCGCCAGCAGCTTAATGGGACAGCCGCGGGACGAGCAGTACTTC
>NA|TRBV12-3/TRBV12-4|many|TRBJ2-1
CASSFQAGTINEQFF
TGTGCCAGCAGTTTCCAGGCAGGGACCATTAATGAGCAGTTCTTC
>NA|TRBV6-1|NA|TRBJ2-2
CASSPNAGELFF
TGTGCCAGCAGCCCCAACGCCGGGGAGCTGTTTTTT
>NA|TRBV11-2|many|TRBJ1-1
CASSWNTEAFF
TGTGCCAGCAGCTGGAACACTGAAGCTTTCTTT
>TRBD1|TRBV20-1|many|TRBJ2-7
CSVQIRDRVPYEQYF
TGCAGTGTCCAGATCCGGGACAGGGTACCCTACGAGCAGTACTTC
>TRBD2|TRBV9|many|TRBJ2-3
CASSGGEGPRTDTQYF
TGTGCCAGCAGCGGGGGGGAGGGTCCTCGCACAGATACGCAGTATTTT
>NA|TRBV11-3|NA|TRBJ2-3
CASSPRGLTDTQYF
TGTGCCAGCAGCCCTCGTGGGCTCACAGATACGCAGTATTTT
>NA|TRBV10-3|many|TRBJ2-6
CAISDIQGSSGANVLTF
TGTGCCATCAGTGATATACAGGGAAGCTCTGGGGCCAACGTCCTGACTTTC
>TRBD1|TRBV10-3|many|TRBJ2-1
CAIRDVRDRGLDEQFF
TGTGCCATCAGGGACGTACGGGACAGGGGGTTGGATGAGCAGTTCTTC
>NA|TRBV6-2/TRBV6-3|many|TRBJ2-7
CASSYRRGRSEQYF
TGTGCCAGCAGTTACCGGCGGGGTAGGTCCGAGCAGTACTTC
>NA|TRBV28|many|TRBJ2-7
CASSLSGVAYEQYF
TGTGCCAGCAGTTTATCCGGGGTGGCCTACGAGCAGTACTTC
>TRBD2|TRBV7-9|NA|TRBJ2-2
CASSLRGPGLAGGLRTGELFF
TGTGCCAGCAGCTTAAGGGGACCGGGACTAGCGGGGGGGCTACGAACCGGGGAGCTGTTTTTT
>NA|TRBV6-5|many|TRBJ1-5
CASSYSGGNQPQHF
TGTGCCAGCAGTTACTCAGGGGGGAATCAGCCCCAGCATTTT
>NA|TRBV5-6|many|TRBJ1-2
CASSHRDGYTF
TGTGCCAGCAGCCACAGGGACGGCTACACCTTC
>TRBD1|TRBV7-3|few|TRBJ2-7
CASSPGQGALSEQYF
TGTGCCAGCAGCCCGGGGCAGGGGGCGCTCAGCGAGCAGTACTTC
>TRBD2|TRBV2|many|TRBJ2-1
CASSTGLSYNEQFF
TGTGCCAGCAGCACGGGACTAAGCTACAATGAGCAGTTCTTC
>NA|TRBV7-2|many|TRBJ1-6
CASSLDPSGSPLHF
TGTGCCAGCAGCTTAGATCCTAGTGGTTCACCCCTCCACTTT
>TRBD1|TRBV20-1|NA|TRBJ1-6
CSAPRTGSDSPLHF
TGCAGTGCCCCCCGGACAGGGTCCGATTCACCCCTCCACTTT
>TRBD2|TRBV2|many|TRBJ2-7
CASSEERGPSYEQYF
TGTGCCAGCAGTGAAGAGCGGGGGCCTTCCTACGAGCAGTACTTC
>TRBD2|TRBV7-2|NA|TRBJ2-1
CASSPTSGRAGGDEQFF
TGTGCCAGCAGCCCCACTAGCGGGAGGGCCGGAGGCGATGAGCAGTTCTTC
>NA|TRBV10-3|many|TRBJ2-1
CAIPSTGGPVSSGSHNEQFF
TGTGCCATCCCCTCGACAGGGGGCCCCGTTTCTAGCGGGAGTCACAATGAGCAGTTCTTC
>TRBD1|TRBV5-4|NA|TRBJ1-2
CASSLVQGGGYTF
TGTGCCAGCAGCTTGGTACAGGGGGGAGGCTACACCTTC
>NA|TRBV15|many|TRBJ1-1
CATSPPRTGNTEAFF
TGTGCCACCAGCCCCCCCCGAACAGGGAACACTGAAGCTTTCTTT
>NA|TRBV20-1|many|TRBJ2-5
CSARVGDQETQYF
TGCAGTGCTAGAGTCGGGGACCAAGAGACCCAGTACTTC
>NA|TRBV20-1|once|TRBJ1-5
CSARWGGSSNQPQHF
TGCAGTGCTAGATGGGGGGGTTCTAGCAATCAGCCCCAGCATTTT
>NA|TRBV6-2/TRBV6-3|NA|TRBJ2-3
CASSTPPPDTQYF
TGTGCCAGCTCGACACCTCCGCCAGATACGCAGTATTTT